Shown below are 18 T cell receptor beta chains from a single sample sequenced in a study of CD8 T cells in ankylosing spondylitis. Study results and limitations: One TCR beta motif, made up of several highly homologous variants, appeared characteristic of ankylosing spondylitis blood.

Their target antigens are unknown. A single record per CDR3 protein comes from TCRdb applying MiXCR to the 5' RACE reads. The sample lists 200,000 to 250,000 distinct CDR3 sequences; around 19% were seen once. Sequencing input: blood, either unsorted or a sorted T cell fraction (not recorded which). All receptors come from a male donor with ankylosing spondylitis.

This clonotype was seen at least ten times. The chain uses TRBV29-1 and TRBJ2-3, with 9 positions matching TRBD1. With 5 bases clipped from V and 3 bases from J, the junction kept 6 bases outside the gene matches. This CDR3 comprises 14 residues. Germline lookup yields CDR1 SQVTM and CDR2 ANQGSEA. This chain's CDR3 is CSVPGQGGTDTQYF. The CDR3, as DNA: TGCAGCGTTCCGGGACAGGGCGGGACAGATACGCAGTATTTT.

V gene TRBV12-3 or TRBV12-4 combines with J gene TRBJ1-2; 7 bases are a match to TRBD1. The CDR3 runs 15 residues. Germline trimming cut 5 bases from V and 6 bases from J; bases unmatched to any gene: 12. The CDR3 DNA reads as TGTGCCAGCAGTCCCTCCCCGACAGGGTTTGATGGCTACACCTTC. It translates to CASSPSPTGFDGYTF.

This clonotype was picked up many times. The chain is built from TRBV12-3 or TRBV12-4 and TRBJ2-2, with 8 nucleotides matching TRBD1. The CDR3 runs to 14 residues. V shed 5 bases and J 2 bases; nucleotides not matched to a gene: 1. Written as DNA, the CDR3 is TGTGCCAGCAGTCCAGGGGGCAACACCGGGGAGCTGTTTTTT. It yields the protein CASSPGGNTGELFF.

The J gene is TRBJ1-2, the V gene TRBV13; a weak D match, TRBD1 (5 bases). CDR3 length equals 13 residues. Trimming left V 4 bases short and J 3 bases short, with 9 bases between. Germline V gene data show CDR1 as PRHDT and CDR2 as FYEKMQ (reference sequence). CDR3 residues: CASSSPGHYGYTF. The CDR3 DNA is TGTGCCAGCAGCTCGCCGGGACACTATGGCTACACCTTC.

This chain connects TRBV19 to TRBJ2-7, with D unresolved. This CDR3 is 15 amino acids long. Trimming stripped 1 base from V and 2 bases from J, with 12 bases between. Germline lookup yields CDR1 LNHDA and CDR2 SQIVND (reference sequence). This CDR3 reads CASSIGSSHTYEQYF. Here the CDR3 DNA reads TGTGCCAGTAGTATAGGCAGCTCCCATACCTACGAGCAGTACTTC. Filled out from reference TRBV19 and TRBJ2-7, the complete variable domain reads DGGITQSPKYLFRKEGQNVTLSCEQNLNHDAMYWYRQDPGQGLRLIYYSQIVNDFQKGDIAEGYSVSREKKESFPLTVTSAQKNPTAFYLCASSIGSSHTYEQYFGPGTRLTVT.

The V and J genes are TRBV4-1 and TRBJ1-1; D call uncertain. The germline V gene encodes CDR1 MGHRA and CDR2 YSYEKL. Trimming stripped 0 bases from V and 10 bases from J, with 9 bases between. The length of the CDR3 is 12 residues. The DNA for the CDR3 is TGCGCCAGCAGCCAAGAATCAATGGGAGCTTTCTTT. Residues: CASSQESMGAFF.

V is TRBV29-1 and J is TRBJ2-3; possibly TRBD2 for D (5 bases). The V gene lost 6 bases and the J gene lost 8 bases, with 15 bases spanning the gap. The CDR3 consists of 12 residues. Per germline, CDR1 SQVTM and CDR2 ANQGSEA. The CDR3, as DNA: TGCAGCGTCCCCAACCTAGGAGGTACGCAGTATTTT. Amino acids: CSVPNLGGTQYF.

This sequence joins TRBV27 and TRBJ1-4, with 8 bases matching TRBD1. Germline CDR1 reads MNHEY; CDR2 reads SMNVEV (reference sequence). Germline trimming cut 5 bases from V and 7 bases from J; bases unmatched to any gene: 6. The CDR3 consists of 14 residues. The CDR3 spells CASSITGGGEKLFF. CDR3 sequence (DNA): TGTGCCAGCAGTATCACAGGGGGTGGTGAAAAACTGTTTTTT. Full variable domain (rest looked up from reference TRBV27 and TRBJ1-4): EAQVTQNPRYLITVTGKKLTVTCSQNMNHEYMSWYRQDPGLGLRQIYYSMNVEVTDKGDVPEGYKVSRKEKRNFPLILESPSPNQTSLYFCASSITGGGEKLFFGSGTQLSVL.

This clonotype appeared a few times. The genes are TRBV20-1 and TRBJ2-5; TRBD2 agrees at 11 bases. CDR1 is DFQATT and CDR2 is SNEGSKA in the germline V gene (reference sequence). The trim removed 0 bases at V and 5 bases at J, leaving 5 bases unmatched. CDR3 length: 15 amino acids. The CDR3 reads CSARELAGAGETQYF. As DNA, the CDR3 is TGCAGTGCTAGAGAACTAGCGGGAGCGGGTGAGACCCAGTACTTC.

In its sample, this clonotype was seen many times. This chain uses TRBV25-1 with TRBJ2-5; no clear D gene. Trimming removed 2 bases at V and 2 bases at J, with 6 bases between. This CDR3 has 13 residues. Germline values: CDR1 MGHDK, CDR2 SYGVNS. CDR3 region: CASSEQWQETQYF. The CDR3 DNA reads as TGTGCCAGCAGTGAACAGTGGCAAGAGACCCAGTACTTC.

This clonotype was found a few times. The chain carries TRBV6-5 and TRBJ2-4; 10 nucleotides line up with TRBD1. Germline values: CDR1 MNHEY, CDR2 SVGAGI. The trim removed 0 bases at V and 7 bases at J, leaving 6 bases unmatched. This CDR3 has 16 amino acids. CDR3 loop: CASSYSRTGGRNIQYF. As DNA, the CDR3 is TGTGCCAGCAGTTACTCGAGGACAGGGGGGAGGAACATTCAGTACTTC.

This clonotype was observed a handful of times. The V call is TRBV4-1, the J call TRBJ1-2, with D possibly being TRBD1 (6 bases). Germline CDR1 is MGHRA and CDR2 is YSYEKL. The CDR3 sequence is 16 residues long. Trimming removed 0 bases at V and 7 bases at J, with 18 bases between. The CDR3 sequence: CASSQEPAGGLVGYTF. Here the CDR3 DNA reads TGCGCCAGCAGCCAAGAACCAGCCGGGGGGCTAGTTGGCTACACCTTC.

The chain carries TRBV4-3 and TRBJ1-1; the D is unclear. The CDR3 extends over 17 amino acids. Trimming stripped 0 bases from V and 0 bases from J, with 14 bases between. The germline V gene encodes CDR1 LGHNA and CDR2 YSLEER. The CDR3 DNA follows: TGCGCCAGCAGCCAAGATAGGACGTCATACATGAACACTGAAGCTTTCTTT. It encodes CASSQDRTSYMNTEAFF.

This clonotype has only a few counts. The rearrangement links TRBV20-1 to TRBJ2-7; 7 bases are shared with TRBD2. The germline V gene has CDR1 DFQATT and CDR2 SNEGSKA (reference sequence). The V segment lost 7 bases and the J segment 0 bases; nucleotides outside the gene matches: 6. The CDR3 has 13 amino acids. The CDR3 reads CSVQRGNSYEQYF. In nucleotides, the CDR3 is TGCAGTGTACAGCGGGGCAACTCCTACGAGCAGTACTTC.

In its sample, this clonotype was seen a few times. The chain combines TRBV29-1 with TRBJ2-7; 7 nucleotides match TRBD2. Germline trimming cut 4 bases from V and 3 bases from J; bases unmatched to any gene: 6. The CDR3 sequence is 13 residues long. Germline-derived CDR1 and CDR2 are SQVTM and ANQGSEA. The CDR3 loop is CSVAGGGSYEQYF. The CDR3 DNA reads as TGCAGCGTTGCGGGGGGTGGGAGCTACGAGCAGTACTTC.

V gene TRBV20-1 combines with J gene TRBJ2-1, with 12 bases that match TRBD2. The J segment lost 4 bases and the V segment lost 2 bases, leaving 6 bases of the junction unmatched. The CDR3 totals 16 residues. CDR1 and CDR2 (germline): DFQATT, SNEGSKA (reference sequence). The DNA for the CDR3 is TGCAGTGCTAGACTAGCGGGGGGGCCGTGGTACAATGAGCAGTTCTTC. Translated, it gives CSARLAGGPWYNEQFF.

This clonotype has a handful of counts. The genes are TRBV10-2 and TRBJ2-1; 10 bases line up with TRBD1. This CDR3 region has 15 residues. Trimming took 2 bases from V and 9 from J; bases not matched to a gene: 7. Germline assignment: CDR1 WSHSY and CDR2 SAAADI. This chain's CDR3 is CASSEPGQGSGEQFF. The CDR3 DNA sequence: TGCGCCAGCAGTGAGCCGGGACAGGGGTCGGGTGAGCAGTTCTTC.

This clonotype was seen a few times. This chain links TRBV5-5 with TRBJ2-1; possibly TRBD2 for D (6 bases). V shed 3 bases and J shed 6 bases, with 13 bases lying between them. CDR1 SGHKS and CDR2 YYEKEE come from the germline V gene (reference sequence). This CDR3 contains 14 residues. CDR3 residues: CASSWDFRFNEQFF. The CDR3 coding sequence is TGTGCCAGCAGCTGGGACTTCAGGTTCAATGAGCAGTTCTTC.